Each of the 13 T cell receptor beta chains below was sequenced from the same sample in a study of B cell selection in AIRE deficiency. Regulatory T cells were sorted as CD4+CD25hiCD127low/negative cells. Repertoires were generated with immunoSEQ multiplex PCR, while TCRdb's copy carries only in-frame clones and drops some. The sample consists of some 3,000 clones, 60% to 85% of them appearing once. The material sequenced was Tregs sorted from PBMCs. These receptors all stem from a human donor with AIRE deficiency.

This chain uses TRBV19 with TRBJ1-2, with 9 bases fitting TRBD1. V shed 8 bases, J shed 7 bases, and the junction held 14 bases outside the gene matches. The CDR3 has 15 residues. Germline CDR1 reads LNHDA; CDR2 reads SQIVND (reference sequence). DNA for the CDR3: TGTGCCAGTTTCGGCCGGGACAGGGTAAAGGGTGGCTACACCTTC. Encoded protein: CASFGRDRVKGGYTF.

The J gene is TRBJ2-6, the V gene TRBV21-1; the D call TRBD2 from the table was never checked on the DNA. TRBV21-1 constitutes a pseudogene. The CDR3 has 15 residues. This CDR3 reads CASPPSHSGANVLTF. The CDR3 bases are TGTGCCAGCCCTCCGAGTCACTCTGGGGCCAACGTCCTGACTTTC.

This rearrangement joins TRBV2 to TRBJ2-7, with D tentatively TRBD1 or TRBD2 (6 bases each). Trimming left V 8 bases short and J 4 bases short, with 12 bases between. This CDR3 contains 12 residues. Germline CDR1 and CDR2: SNHLY and FYNNEI. Here the CDR3 DNA reads TGTGCCAGCCGAGGGGGGTTGTACGAGCAGTACTTC. Translation gives CASRGGLYEQYF.

This rearrangement joins TRBV28 to TRBJ1-1; 7 nucleotides line up with TRBD1. CDR1 is MDHEN and CDR2 is SYDVKM in the germline V gene. The CDR3 is made up of 15 amino acids. The V and J ends lost 2 bases and 1 base, in that order; junction bases with no gene match: 4. The CDR3 sequence is CASSLGAGGNTEAFF. DNA for the CDR3: TGTGCCAGCAGTTTAGGTGCAGGGGGGAACACTGAAGCTTTCTTT.

This chain uses TRBV7-2 with TRBJ1-2, with D maybe TRBD1 (5 bases). CDR3 length: 13 residues. Germline CDR1 SGHTA, CDR2 FQGNSA. V lost 0 bases and J 8 bases, leaving 10 bases between the germline ends. CDR3 sequence reads: CASSLAGAGGYTF. As DNA, the CDR3 is TGTGCCAGCAGCTTAGCAGGGGCTGGCGGCTACACCTTC.

V usage is TRBV5-6 and J usage is TRBJ2-7; D is ambiguous. Between the trimmed V and J ends, which lost 2 bases and 5 bases, there was a span of 5 bases. Germline V gene lookup returns CDR1 SGHDT and CDR2 YYEEEE. This CDR3 contains 11 residues. The CDR3 nucleotides are TGTGCCAGCAGCTTTTGGAACGAGCAGTACTTC. Translating it yields CASSFWNEQYF.

The rearrangement joins TRBV5-1 to TRBJ1-1, with D tentatively TRBD1 (6 bases). V was pared by 0 bases and J by 4 bases, with 13 bases between. Germline CDR1 and CDR2: SGHRS and YFSETQ. The CDR3 totals 15 residues. For the CDR3, the DNA is TGCGCCAGCAGCTTGGGGGCTAGAGGGGGCACTGAAGCTTTCTTT. It translates to CASSLGARGGTEAFF.

The V gene is TRBV7-9, the J gene TRBJ2-5; a weak D match, TRBD1 (5 bases). V was clipped by 2 bases and J by 2 bases, with 12 bases between them. CDR3 size: 15 residues. The germline gives CDR1 SEHNR, CDR2 FQNEAQ (reference sequence). As DNA, the CDR3 is TGTGCCAGCAGCTTACCGCTGCCAGGGCAAGAGACCCAGTACTTC. Its protein product is CASSLPLPGQETQYF.

The chain links TRBV6-6 to TRBJ2-1; D gene unclear. Germline CDR1 reads MNHNY; CDR2 reads SVGAGI (reference sequence). V lost 6 bases, J lost 3 bases, and 15 bases lay in between. The CDR3 spans 15 residues. In nucleotides, the CDR3 is TGTGCCAGCAGAGGTGGGCCACGGAACTACAATGAGCAGTTCTTC. Translated, it gives CASRGGPRNYNEQFF.

V gene TRBV7-2 combines with J gene TRBJ2-7; TRBD1 matches at 7 bases. The V segment lost 5 bases and the J segment 11 bases; nucleotides outside the gene matches: 12. This CDR3 comprises 13 residues. Per germline, CDR1 SGHTA and CDR2 FQGNSA. The CDR3 here is CASSPNPLDRKYF. The CDR3 DNA follows: TGTGCCAGCAGCCCCAATCCCCTGGACAGGAAGTACTTC.

This clone has just a few counts. J is TRBJ1-1 and V is TRBV5-1; D is perhaps TRBD1 (5 bases). V lost 3 bases and J lost 7, with 13 bases in between. Per the germline V gene, CDR1 is SGHRS and CDR2 is YFSETQ. This CDR3 is built from 13 residues. The CDR3: CASSSWQGGEAFF. In DNA form, the CDR3 reads TGCGCCAGCAGCTCCTGGCAGGGAGGTGAAGCTTTCTTT.

The rearrangement joins TRBV6-6 to TRBJ1-1; 8 bases line up with TRBD1. This CDR3 has 11 residues. V shed 6 bases and J 11 bases; nucleotides not matched to a gene: 5. In germline, CDR1 is MNHNY, CDR2 SVGAGI (reference sequence). In nucleotides, the CDR3 is TGTGCCAGCAGCAGACAGGGGAAGGCTTTCTTT. Translating it yields CASSRQGKAFF.

CDR3 nucleotides: TGTGCCAGCTCACCACCATCTGGAAACACCATATATTTT. This translates into CASSPPSGNTIYF. The V gene is TRBV18, the J gene TRBJ1-3; D call uncertain. CDR3 size: 13 residues. Germline loops: CDR1 KGHSH, CDR2 LQKENI. V lost 0 bases and J lost 1, with 1 base in between.